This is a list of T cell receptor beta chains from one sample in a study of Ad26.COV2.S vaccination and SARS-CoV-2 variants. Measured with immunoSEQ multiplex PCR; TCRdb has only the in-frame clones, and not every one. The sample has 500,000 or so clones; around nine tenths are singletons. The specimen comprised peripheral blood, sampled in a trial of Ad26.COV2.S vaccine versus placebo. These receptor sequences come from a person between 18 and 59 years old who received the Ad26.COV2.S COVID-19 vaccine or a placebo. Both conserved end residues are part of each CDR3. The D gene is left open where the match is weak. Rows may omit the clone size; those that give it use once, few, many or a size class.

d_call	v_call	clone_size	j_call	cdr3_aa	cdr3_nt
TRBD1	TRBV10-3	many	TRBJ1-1	CATWGTGNTEAFF	TGTGCCACCTGGGGGACAGGGAACACTGAAGCTTTCTTT
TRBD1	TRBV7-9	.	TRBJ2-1	CASSIRTGAYNEQFF	TGTGCCAGCAGCATCAGGACAGGGGCCTACAATGAGCAGTTCTTC
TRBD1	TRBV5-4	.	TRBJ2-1	CASSVGTGSLMRNEQFF	TGTGCCAGCAGCGTTGGGACAGGTTCCCTCATGAGGAATGAGCAGTTCTTC
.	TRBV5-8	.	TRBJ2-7	CASSFSRAKSSYEQYF	TGTGCCAGCAGCTTCTCTCGCGCGAAGAGCTCCTACGAGCAGTACTTC
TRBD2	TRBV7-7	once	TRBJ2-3	CASSPIAGGRTDTQYF	TGTGCTAGCAGCCCGATAGCGGGAGGACGCACAGATACGCAGTATTTT
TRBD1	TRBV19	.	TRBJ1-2	CASSWDRYYGYTF	TGTGCCAGTAGTTGGGACAGGTACTATGGCTACACCTTC
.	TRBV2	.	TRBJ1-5	CASSESWGAGQPQHF	TGTGCCAGCAGTGAAAGCTGGGGGGCGGGCCAGCCCCAGCATTTT
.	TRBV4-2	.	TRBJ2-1	CASSPGRTATGFNEQFF	TGTGCCAGCAGCCCCGGTCGTACGGCTACCGGATTCAATGAGCAGTTCTTC
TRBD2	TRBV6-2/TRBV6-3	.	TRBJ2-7	CASSYSNLAGGGYF	TGTGCCAGCAGTTACTCGAATCTGGCGGGAGGAGGGTACTTC
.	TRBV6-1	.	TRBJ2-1	CASSELRVADNEQFF	TGTGCCAGCAGTGAATTACGTGTAGCAGACAATGAGCAGTTCTTC
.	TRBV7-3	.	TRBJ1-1	CASSSSGDNAEAFF	TGTGCCAGCAGCTCCTCAGGGGATAACGCTGAAGCTTTCTTT
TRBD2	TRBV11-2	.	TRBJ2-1	CASRPAGGAPVYNEQFF	TGTGCCAGCAGACCTGCGGGGGGGGCCCCCGTCTACAATGAGCAGTTCTTC
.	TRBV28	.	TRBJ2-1	CASSLVANEQFF	TGTGCCAGCAGTTTGGTAGCGAATGAGCAGTTCTTC
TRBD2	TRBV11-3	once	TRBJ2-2	CASSLGLLAGGRDGELFF	TGTGCCAGCAGCTTAGGACTACTAGCGGGAGGGCGCGACGGGGAGCTGTTTTTT
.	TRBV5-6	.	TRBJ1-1	CASSRGTLSNTEAFF	TGTGCCAGCAGCCGGGGGACGCTGTCTAACACTGAAGCTTTCTTT
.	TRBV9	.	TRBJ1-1	CASSVAGREAFF	TGTGCCAGCAGCGTAGCGGGCAGGGAAGCTTTCTTT
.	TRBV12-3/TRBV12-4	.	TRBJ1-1	CASRQGNTEAFF	TGTGCCAGCAGACAGGGAAACACTGAAGCTTTCTTT
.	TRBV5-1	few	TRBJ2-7	CASRVPPRGEQYF	TGCGCCAGCAGGGTGCCCCCCCGCGGCGAGCAGTACTTC
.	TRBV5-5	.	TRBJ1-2	CASNEAESAWTGYTF	TGTGCCAGCAACGAAGCAGAATCGGCCTGGACTGGCTACACCTTC
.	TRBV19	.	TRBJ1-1	CASSITYLGAEAFF	TGTGCCAGTAGTATTACTTACCTAGGGGCTGAAGCTTTCTTT
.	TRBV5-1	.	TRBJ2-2	CASSLGNTGELFF	TGCGCCAGCAGCTTGGGAAACACCGGGGAGCTGTTTTTT
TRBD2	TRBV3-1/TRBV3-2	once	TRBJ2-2	CASSRGLAGANTGELFF	TGTGCCAGCAGCCGAGGACTAGCGGGGGCGAACACCGGGGAGCTGTTTTTT
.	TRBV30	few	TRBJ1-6	CACEPGDNSPLHF	TGTGCCTGTGAACCGGGGGATAATTCACCCCTCCACTTT
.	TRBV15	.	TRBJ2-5	CATSSRSYQETQYF	TGTGCCACCAGCTCTCGTAGCTACCAAGAGACCCAGTACTTC
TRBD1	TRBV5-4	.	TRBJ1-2	CASSQDRGSGYTF	TGTGCCAGCAGCCAGGACAGGGGAAGTGGCTACACCTTC